This entry lists 32 T cell receptor beta chains sequenced from one sample in a study of cytomegalovirus exposure and HLA in healthy donors. A multiplex PCR was run with 60 Vbeta primers and 13 Jbeta primers. Some clones are missing from TCRdb's copy, which holds only in-frame ones; the method was immunoSEQ multiplex PCR. The sample yields around 82,000 clones, around 76% seen once. The sequencing sample was made of PBMCs. The receptors stem from a male donor in good health and CMV-seropositive.

The gene calls are TRBV15 and TRBJ1-5; D is perhaps TRBD1 (5 bases). The V gene's germline CDR1 is LNHNV and CDR2 YYDKDF (reference sequence). CDR3 length: 14 residues. Deletions cut 5 bases from V and 3 bases from J, with 11 bases between. CDR3 in amino acids: CATSGGGLNQPQHF. The CDR3 DNA reads as TGTGCCACCAGCGGGGGAGGGCTCAATCAGCCCCAGCATTTT.

This clone was seen just once. The genes are TRBV5-1 and TRBJ2-1; TRBD1 matches 8 bases. Germline CDR1 SGHRS, CDR2 YFSETQ. J gave up 0 bases and V 6 bases, and 5 bases lay outside the gene matches. This CDR3 is built from 15 residues. The CDR3 region is CASNRGSSSYNEQFF. DNA for the CDR3: TGCGCCAGCAACAGGGGGTCCAGCTCCTACAATGAGCAGTTCTTC.

This clone has just a few counts. The rearrangement uses TRBV6-5 and TRBJ2-2; unclear D gene. CDR1 MNHEY and CDR2 SVGAGI come from the germline V gene. V gave up 0 bases and J gave up 7 bases, with 9 bases separating them. The CDR3 has 14 residues. The CDR3 protein is CASSYSSRVGELFF. The CDR3 nucleotides are TGTGCCAGCAGTTACTCGAGTCGGGTCGGGGAGCTGTTTTTT.

V is TRBV7-3 and J is TRBJ2-6; D call uncertain. The V end lost 4 bases, the J end lost 0 bases, and 7 bases lay between the germline ends. The germline gives CDR1 SGHTA, CDR2 FQGTGA. CDR3 length equals 15 residues. The CDR3: CASSSGFSGANVLTF. The DNA for the CDR3 is TGTGCCAGCAGCTCAGGCTTCTCTGGGGCCAACGTCCTGACTTTC. Looking up the rest from reference TRBV7-3 and TRBJ2-6 gives the full variable domain: GAGVSQTPSNKVTEKGKYVELRCDPISGHTALYWYRQSLGQGPEFLIYFQGTGAADDSGLPNDRFFAVRPEGSVSTLKIQRTERGDSAVYLCASSSGFSGANVLTFGAGSRLTVL.

This chain connects TRBV5-1 to TRBJ2-2; D is undetermined. V lost 3 bases to trimming and J lost 1 base, with 10 bases between them. Germline-derived CDR1 and CDR2 are SGHRS and YFSETQ. The length of the CDR3 is 15 residues. CDR3 DNA sequence: TGCGCCAGCAGCTCGCGCGCCCGGAACACCGGGGAGCTGTTTTTT. Amino acids: CASSSRARNTGELFF. The full variable domain, in which reference TRBV5-1 and TRBJ2-2 provide the parts outside the CDR3, is KAGVTQTPRYLIKTRGQQVTLSCSPISGHRSVSWYQQTPGQGLQFLFEYFSETQRNKGNFPGRFSGRQFSNSRSEMNVSTLELGDSALYLCASSSRARNTGELFFGEGSRLTVL.

The rearrangement joins TRBV28 to TRBJ1-3, with TRBD1 matching over 7 bases. The CDR3 is 18 residues long. With V trimmed by 3 bases and J by 0 bases, 11 bases remained unmatched. From germline, CDR1 is MDHEN and CDR2 SYDVKM. The CDR3 reads CASSFQTGRITSGNTIYF. DNA for the CDR3: TGTGCCAGCAGTTTCCAGACAGGGAGGATAACCTCTGGAAACACCATATATTTT. Full variable domain (remainder filled in from reference TRBV28 and TRBJ1-3): DVKVTQSSRYLVKRTGEKVFLECVQDMDHENMFWYRQDPGLGLRLIYFSYDVKMKEKGDIPEGYSVSREKKERFSLILESASTNQTSMYLCASSFQTGRITSGNTIYFGEGSWLTVV.

This clone was seen at least ten times. The rearrangement links TRBV14 to TRBJ2-4; 8 positions match TRBD1. V dropped 8 bases and J dropped 7; count of bases not matched to a gene: 4. Germline CDR1 and CDR2: SGHDN and FVKESK. CDR3 size: 12 residues. The CDR3 loop is CASGDRGNIQYF. The DNA for the CDR3 is TGTGCCAGCGGCGACAGGGGTAACATTCAGTACTTC.

The count of this clone is one. The V gene is TRBV19, the J gene TRBJ1-2; 8 bases line up with TRBD1. Per the germline V gene, CDR1 is LNHDA and CDR2 is SQIVND (reference sequence). The CDR3 is 15 residues long. Unmatched junction bases numbered 9, after V lost 5 bases and J lost 4 bases. CDR3 DNA: TGTGCCAGTAGTTTTTTTCAGGGGGCCGGCTATGGCTACACCTTC. Its protein product is CASSFFQGAGYGYTF.

The chain is built from TRBV7-9 and TRBJ1-1; D call uncertain. Per germline, CDR1 SEHNR and CDR2 FQNEAQ (reference sequence). Trimming left V 1 base short and J 1 base short, with 7 bases between. The CDR3 totals 14 residues. The CDR3 region has the DNA TGTGCCAGCAGCTTAGTAGGAGAGAACACTGAAGCTTTCTTT. It encodes CASSLVGENTEAFF.

The chain is built from TRBV2 and TRBJ2-2, with a weak D call TRBD1 (5 bases). Trimming removed 9 bases from V and 0 bases from J, with 8 bases in between. The CDR3 sequence is 13 residues long. From germline, CDR1 is SNHLY and CDR2 FYNNEI. The CDR3 region is CASTGTNTGELFF. The CDR3 DNA follows: TGTGCCAGTACAGGAACGAACACCGGGGAGCTGTTTTTT. Drawing the rest from reference TRBV2 and TRBJ2-2, the complete variable domain is EPEVTQTPSHQVTQMGQEVILRCVPISNHLYFYWYRQILGQKVEFLVSFYNNEISEKSEIFDDQFSVERPDGSNFTLKIRSTKLEDSAMYFCASTGTNTGELFFGEGSRLTVL.

In this sample, this clone is large. In DNA, the CDR3 is TGTGCCAGCAGCTTAGAAAGCGGGAGTCACCACGAGCAGTACTTC. Protein product: CASSLESGSHHEQYF. V gene TRBV11-2 combines with J gene TRBJ2-7; 8 bases are a match to TRBD2. Germline V gene lookup returns CDR1 SGHAT and CDR2 FQNNGV. V shed 0 bases, J shed 5 bases, and the junction held 6 bases outside the gene matches. The CDR3 runs 15 residues.

This clone was counted between two and nine times. The genes are TRBV7-9 and TRBJ2-5, with unresolved D. CDR3 length: 12 amino acids. Germline V CDR1 and CDR2: SEHNR, FQNEAQ (reference sequence). Trimming shortened V by 3 bases and J by 3 bases, and 5 bases separated the two germline ends. The CDR3 sequence: CASSFGEETQYF. The CDR3 nucleotides are TGTGCCAGCAGCTTCGGAGAAGAGACCCAGTACTTC.

The V and J genes are TRBV19 and TRBJ1-1, with unresolved D. V was shortened by 1 base and J by 4 bases, with 10 bases between the two germline ends. The length of the CDR3 is 14 residues. Germline V gene data show CDR1 as LNHDA and CDR2 as SQIVND (reference sequence). The CDR3 nucleotides read TGTGCCAGTAGTATAGGGAAGGGAGGCACTGAAGCTTTCTTT. Amino acids: CASSIGKGGTEAFF.

This clone was observed a few times. V gene TRBV6-5 combines with J gene TRBJ1-1; TRBD1 agrees at 9 bases. CDR1 is MNHEY, CDR2 SVGAGI, per germline. CDR3 length: 15 amino acids. Trimming at V came to 3 bases and at J to 7 bases, leaving 9 bases not matched to a gene. The CDR3 reads CASSYAVDRGDEAFF. CDR3 DNA: TGTGCCAGCAGTTATGCCGTGGACAGGGGAGATGAAGCTTTCTTT.

J is TRBJ1-4 and V is TRBV6-5, with D possibly TRBD1 on 6 matching bases. V was cut by 4 bases and J by 14 bases, with 23 bases left in between. The CDR3 contains 15 residues. Germline lookup yields CDR1 MNHEY and CDR2 SVGAGI. The CDR3: CASSSPPRSQGRLFF. CDR3 in DNA: TGTGCCAGCAGTTCCCCACCGCGATCACAGGGACGGCTGTTTTTT.

The rearrangement links TRBV4-1 to TRBJ2-4; 7 positions match TRBD2. The germline CDR1 and CDR2 sequences are MGHRA and YSYEKL. The CDR3 has 17 amino acids. The junction had 13 bases not matched to a gene; V was cut back by 4 bases and J by 4 bases. The CDR3 loop is CASSRPVAGRGKNIQYF. The CDR3 DNA reads as TGCGCCAGCAGCCGGCCTGTGGCAGGGCGGGGGAAAAACATTCAGTACTTC.

This chain joins TRBV28 and TRBJ1-5; 11 positions agree with TRBD1. The CDR3 totals 17 residues. The ends lost 6 bases at V and 5 bases at J; junction bases unmatched: 12. Germline V lookup: CDR1 MDHEN, CDR2 SYDVKM. The CDR3: CASSRTGGLTYDQPQHF. As DNA, the CDR3 is TGTGCCAGCAGCCGGACAGGGGGCCTAACTTACGATCAGCCCCAGCATTTT.

This clone was seen a handful of times. The chain joins TRBV10-3 to TRBJ2-6; D call uncertain. Trimming shortened V by 4 bases and J by 5 bases, and 12 bases separated the two germline ends. The CDR3 is 15 amino acids. The germline V gene has CDR1 ENHRY and CDR2 SYGVKD. CDR3 in DNA: TGTGCCATCAGTGCCAGGCCTCTATGGGCCAACGTCCTGACTTTC. Translated, it gives CAISARPLWANVLTF.

This clone has just a few counts. This chain connects TRBV28 to TRBJ2-2; 8 bases are shared with TRBD2. This CDR3 comprises 15 residues. In germline, CDR1 is MDHEN, CDR2 SYDVKM. V trimming: 3 bases; J trimming: 7 bases; junction bases outside the gene matches: 7. DNA for the CDR3: TGTGCCAGCAGTTTCGGGGGGGGTGAGGTCGGGGAGCTGTTTTTT. This codes for CASSFGGGEVGELFF.

This clone was counted only a few times. V and J are TRBV18 and TRBJ2-5; tentative D call: TRBD1 (6 bases). The end of the DNA aligns better with TRBJ2-7, so the J call may be wrong. Germline-derived CDR1 and CDR2 are KGHSH and LQKENI. The CDR3 spans 16 residues. The DNA of the CDR3 is TGTGCCAGCTCACCACCGAACGTGGGGGCGACCTACGAGCAGTACTTC. It codes for CASSPPNVGATYEQYF.

V and J are TRBV23-1 and TRBJ1-1; D is unclear. TRBV23-1 has ORF status, its function being uncertain. The ends were cut back, 4 bases at V and 2 bases at J, with 8 bases in the middle. The CDR3 runs to 13 residues. CDR3 amino acids: CASSLADNTEAFF. As DNA, the CDR3 is TGCGCCAGCAGTCTAGCGGATAACACTGAAGCTTTCTTT.

The genes are TRBV4-2 and TRBJ1-5; TRBD1 might be the D (6 bases). Germline-derived CDR1 and CDR2 are LGHNA and YNFKEQ. V was shortened by 0 bases and J by 6 bases, with 12 bases between the two germline ends. The CDR3 runs 15 residues. CDR3 protein: CASSQDGGAGQPQHF. The CDR3, as DNA: TGTGCCAGCAGCCAAGATGGGGGGGCTGGTCAGCCCCAGCATTTT.

The chain couples TRBV5-1 to TRBJ2-3, with 8 bases lining up with TRBD2. V lost 7 bases, J lost 2 bases, and 6 bases stayed unmatched. CDR1 is SGHRS, CDR2 YFSETQ, per germline. There are 14 residues in the CDR3. The CDR3 protein is CASHAAGDTDTQYF. The CDR3, as DNA: TGCGCCAGCCACGCAGCGGGGGACACAGATACGCAGTATTTT.

The rearrangement links TRBV7-9 to TRBJ1-6; no firm D call. Trimming left V 3 bases short and J 13 bases short, with 4 bases between. The germline gives CDR1 SEHNR, CDR2 FQNEAQ (reference sequence). This CDR3 is 10 amino acids long. The CDR3 nucleotides read TGTGCCAGCAGCTTCCGGCCCCTCCACTTT. Translating it yields CASSFRPLHF.

The chain joins TRBV18 to TRBJ1-1, with TRBD1 as a possible D gene (5 bases). The CDR3 has 14 amino acids. The V end lost 3 bases, the J end lost 4 bases, and 12 bases lay between the germline ends. Germline V gene lookup returns CDR1 KGHSH and CDR2 LQKENI. The CDR3 loop is CASSPSRRATEAFF. The CDR3, as DNA: TGTGCCAGCTCACCTTCCCGCAGGGCCACTGAAGCTTTCTTT. Together with reference TRBV18 and TRBJ1-1, the CDR3 gives the full variable domain: NAGVMQNPRHLVRRRGQEARLRCSPMKGHSHVYWYRQLPEEGLKFMVYLQKENIIDESGMPKERFSAEFPKEGPSILRIQQVVRGDSAAYFCASSPSRRATEAFFGQGTRLTVV.

The CDR3 DNA reads TGTGCCAGCAGCTCCTCAGGGGGATACGAGCAGTACTTC. Its protein product is CASSSSGGYEQYF. The chain employs TRBV7-6 and TRBJ2-7; 7 bases are a match to TRBD1. The CDR3 totals 13 residues. Unmatched junction bases numbered 4, after V lost 4 bases and J lost 4 bases. CDR1 is SGHVS and CDR2 is FNYEAQ in the germline V gene.

The J gene is TRBJ2-7, the V gene TRBV7-8; D uncertain. The germline CDR1 and CDR2 sequences are SGHVS and FQNEAQ. The CDR3 length is 15 residues. V dropped 2 bases and J dropped 0 bases, with 11 bases sitting between them. The CDR3 nucleotides read TGTGCCAGCAGCTTAATGGAGCCCCGCTCCTACGAGCAGTACTTC. Translated, it gives CASSLMEPRSYEQYF.

The chain carries TRBV4-1 and TRBJ2-2; the D gene is possibly TRBD2 (6 bases). V lost 4 bases and J 8 bases, leaving 20 bases between the germline ends. In germline, CDR1 is MGHRA, CDR2 YSYEKL. The CDR3 has 16 amino acids. CDR3 protein: CASSREAAGWLGELFF. In nucleotides, the CDR3 is TGCGCCAGCAGCCGGGAGGCGGCAGGATGGTTGGGGGAGCTGTTTTTT.

The chain couples TRBV27 to TRBJ2-6; D is uncertain. The germline V and J ends were trimmed by 2 bases and 2 bases, with 4 bases remaining between them. The CDR3 extends over 14 amino acids. CDR1 and CDR2 from the germline V gene are MNHEY and SMNVEV (reference sequence). The CDR3 DNA is TGTGCCAGCAGTTTAACAGCTGGGGCCAACGTCCTGACTTTC. It codes for CASSLTAGANVLTF.

In this sample, this clone turned up once. This chain connects TRBV7-2 to TRBJ2-3; 8 bases align to TRBD2. Germline V gene sequence: CDR1 SGHTA, CDR2 FQGNSA. This CDR3 spans 14 amino acids. J was trimmed by 9 bases and V by 8 bases; bases with no gene match: 13. The CDR3 sequence is CASRPGGASNTQYF. The CDR3 nucleotides are TGTGCCAGCCGGCCCGGGGGGGCAAGCAACACGCAGTATTTT.

This rearrangement joins TRBV7-2 to TRBJ1-2; D uncertain. The CDR3 consists of 13 residues. V lost 5 bases, J lost 8 bases, and 15 bases lay in between. From germline, CDR1 is SGHTA and CDR2 FQGNSA. In DNA, the CDR3 is TGTGCCAGCAGCCCCACCCCCGTGGAGGGCTACACCTTC. Amino acids: CASSPTPVEGYTF.

This chain joins TRBV5-4 and TRBJ2-7, with 10 bases identical to TRBD1. The CDR3 is made up of 13 amino acids. Trimming at V came to 4 bases and at J to 8 bases, leaving 6 bases not matched to a gene. Germline-derived CDR1 and CDR2 are SGHNT and YYREEE (reference sequence). The CDR3 DNA reads as TGTGCCAGCAGCGACAGGGGGCCTTACAAGCAGTACTTC. It specifies CASSDRGPYKQYF.